The 30 T cell receptor beta chains given below trace back to one sample, sequenced in a study of shared clonotypes between healthy human individuals. Method: immunoSEQ multiplex PCR; TCRdb's copy keeps in-frame clones and lacks some. The sample holds about 2 million clones, about 95% seen once. Naivety among CD8 cells was defined by CD45RO negativity and positive CCR7 selection, thereby excluding terminally differentiated effector memory CD45RA+ cells. The sequenced material came from naive CD8+ T cells sorted from blood. The receptors derive from a man between 18 and 29 years old in good health.

A word on this clone: Possible read error: a much larger clone is one base away. At the DNA level, this CDR3 is encoded by other sequences in the same sample as well. The chain uses TRBV5-1 and TRBJ2-7, with D maybe TRBD2 (5 bases). Trimming took off 2 bases at V and 2 bases at J, with 8 bases between the two ends. Looked up from germline, CDR1 is SGHRS and CDR2 is YFSETQ. This CDR3 is built from 13 residues. In nucleotides, the CDR3 is TGCGCCAGCAGCTTTGGACTGGCCTACGAGCAGTACTTC. This encodes CASSFGLAYEQYF.

This clone was counted once. Written as DNA, the CDR3 is TGTGCCAGTAGTATCGGTTGGGGGGGAACCTACGAGCAGTACTTC. Translating gives CASSIGWGGTYEQYF. The rearrangement uses TRBV19 and TRBJ2-7; 7 bases are a match to TRBD2. Germline V gene data show CDR1 as LNHDA and CDR2 as SQIVND (reference sequence). This CDR3 contains 15 residues. With 3 bases clipped from V and 2 bases from J, the junction kept 7 bases outside the gene matches.

The V and J genes are TRBV27 and TRBJ1-4; TRBD1 is a possible D gene (6 bases). Between the trimmed V and J ends, which lost 2 bases and 8 bases, there was a span of 12 bases. The CDR3 extends over 14 amino acids. Germline CDR1 and CDR2: MNHEY and SMNVEV (reference sequence). The CDR3 DNA reads as TGTGCCAGCAGTTTAGTTTCAGGGGTCGAAAAACTGTTTTTT. This sequence encodes CASSLVSGVEKLFF.

The V and J genes are TRBV6-5 and TRBJ2-2; D is possibly TRBD2 (6 bases). The V gene lost 2 bases and the J gene lost 7 bases, with 11 bases spanning the gap. The CDR3 runs to 14 residues. The germline V gene encodes CDR1 MNHEY and CDR2 SVGAGI. Written as DNA, the CDR3 is TGTGCCAGCAGTTACCTCCTGGAGGGCGGGGAGCTGTTTTTT. Protein: CASSYLLEGGELFF.

The chain couples TRBV11-2 to TRBJ2-1, with 13 bases identical to TRBD2. Germline assignment: CDR1 SGHAT and CDR2 FQNNGV. This CDR3 contains 17 residues. J was trimmed by 2 bases and V by 1 base; bases with no gene match: 2. CDR3 loop: CASSLGTSGSPYNEQFF. The DNA for the CDR3 is TGTGCCAGCAGCTTAGGGACTAGCGGGAGCCCCTACAATGAGCAGTTCTTC.

The chain carries TRBV6-5 and TRBJ2-2; 10 nucleotides line up with TRBD1. This CDR3 has 15 residues. Germline loops: CDR1 MNHEY, CDR2 SVGAGI. The trim removed 5 bases at V and 6 bases at J, leaving 6 bases unmatched. The CDR3 DNA sequence: TGTGCCAGCAGTCGGACAGGGGGGTACGCCGGGGAGCTGTTTTTT. It codes for CASSRTGGYAGELFF.

The chain uses TRBV4-2 and TRBJ2-4; no reliable D call. Per the germline V gene, CDR1 is LGHNA and CDR2 is YNFKEQ. The germline V and J ends were trimmed by 0 bases and 1 base, with 16 bases remaining between them. CDR3 length: 18 residues. CDR3 protein: CASSQDAHSTGAKNIQYF. CDR3 sequence (DNA): TGTGCCAGCAGCCAAGATGCCCACAGCACCGGGGCCAAAAACATTCAGTACTTC.

To note about this clone: Other DNA sequences in this specimen translate into the identical CDR3. The chain employs TRBV28 and TRBJ2-3; 7 nucleotides match TRBD2. V shed 2 bases, J shed 3 bases, and the junction held 2 bases outside the gene matches. The CDR3 totals 14 residues. Germline V CDR1 and CDR2: MDHEN, SYDVKM. CDR3 nucleotide sequence: TGTGCCAGCAGTTTACAGGGAGGGACAGATACGCAGTATTTT. This translates into CASSLQGGTDTQYF. Together with reference TRBV28 and TRBJ2-3, the CDR3 gives the full variable domain: DVKVTQSSRYLVKRTGEKVFLECVQDMDHENMFWYRQDPGLGLRLIYFSYDVKMKEKGDIPEGYSVSREKKERFSLILESASTNQTSMYLCASSLQGGTDTQYFGPGTRLTVL.

This rearrangement joins TRBV5-1 to TRBJ1-1, with TRBD1 as a possible D gene (6 bases). The CDR3 covers 14 residues. Germline CDR1 and CDR2: SGHRS and YFSETQ. V was pared by 4 bases and J by 5 bases, with 15 bases between. In nucleotides, the CDR3 is TGCGCCAGCAGCCCTCTCGGGGGGCGGACTGAAGCTTTCTTT. Its translation is CASSPLGGRTEAFF.

The chain has TRBV5-5 and TRBJ1-1; the D is unclear. Germline V CDR1 and CDR2: SGHKS, YYEKEE (reference sequence). V lost 8 bases and J lost 11, with 22 bases in between. CDR3 length: 13 residues. The CDR3 region is CASGTDPSFEAFF. CDR3 nucleotides: TGTGCCAGTGGTACCGATCCCAGCTTTGAGGCTTTCTTT.

The chain joins TRBV10-3 to TRBJ2-7, with D tentatively TRBD1 (5 bases). The CDR3 has 18 residues. Germline V gives CDR1 ENHRY, CDR2 SYGVKD. The V gene lost 3 bases and the J gene lost 4 bases, with 25 bases spanning the gap. The CDR3 DNA follows: TGTGCCATCAGTGAAGACAGTTTGCAGGACCCCAATAGGTACGAGCAGTACTTC. It translates to CAISEDSLQDPNRYEQYF.

V and J are TRBV27 and TRBJ2-1, with TRBD2 identical over 12 bases. This CDR3 has 16 amino acids. Germline lookup yields CDR1 MNHEY and CDR2 SMNVEV (reference sequence). The V gene end was trimmed by 7 bases and the J gene end by 0 bases; junction bases not matched to a gene: 4. In DNA, the CDR3 is TGTGCCAGCAACCAACTAGCGGGAGGCTCCTACAATGAGCAGTTCTTC. This sequence encodes CASNQLAGGSYNEQFF.

The rearrangement links TRBV29-1 to TRBJ2-7, with D possibly called TRBD1 or TRBD2 (5 bases each). CDR1 SQVTM and CDR2 ANQGSEA come from the germline V gene. V lost 7 bases and J lost 6, with 19 bases in between. The CDR3 contains 13 residues. CDR3 nucleotide sequence: TGCAGCGCCCTACTGGGACCCCGAGGCGAGCAGTACTTC. It encodes CSALLGPRGEQYF.

The rearrangement uses TRBV30 and TRBJ2-7; 7 nucleotides match TRBD2. The germline V gene has CDR1 GTSNPN and CDR2 SVGIG (reference sequence). Germline trimming cut 2 bases from V and 5 bases from J; bases unmatched to any gene: 9. This CDR3 comprises 14 residues. CDR3 loop: CAWSSGTLANEQYF. DNA for the CDR3: TGTGCCTGGAGTAGCGGGACGCTAGCGAACGAGCAGTACTTC.

The V gene is TRBV6-5, the J gene TRBJ2-2, with 7 bases fitting TRBD2. The CDR3 has 15 residues. CDR1 MNHEY and CDR2 SVGAGI come from the germline V gene. J was trimmed by 4 bases and V by 0 bases; bases with no gene match: 2. CDR3 sequence: CASSYSWEGTGELFF. In DNA form, the CDR3 reads TGTGCCAGCAGTTACTCCTGGGAGGGCACCGGGGAGCTGTTTTTT.

Comments on this clone: The same CDR3 also results from other DNA sequences found in this sample. The chain has TRBV6-5 and TRBJ2-7; TRBD1 or TRBD2 may be the D gene (5 bases each). Germline CDR1 is MNHEY and CDR2 is SVGAGI. This CDR3 contains 14 residues. V was pared by 0 bases and J by 1 base, with 7 bases between. This CDR3 reads CASSYSGGSYEQYF. As DNA, the CDR3 is TGTGCCAGCAGTTACTCTGGGGGTTCCTACGAGCAGTACTTC.

The genes are TRBV7-6 and TRBJ1-5, with D unresolved. The germline V and J ends were trimmed by 2 bases and 0 bases, with 8 bases remaining between them. CDR1 is SGHVS, CDR2 FNYEAQ, per germline. This CDR3 is 15 amino acids long. CDR3 protein: CASSLSGNSNQPQHF. CDR3 sequence (DNA): TGTGCCAGCAGCTTAAGCGGCAATAGCAATCAGCCCCAGCATTTT.

V usage is TRBV7-8 and J usage is TRBJ1-5, with no clear D. Germline V gene data show CDR1 as SGHVS and CDR2 as FQNEAQ. Between the trimmed V and J ends, which lost 5 bases and 2 bases, there was a span of 10 bases. There are 14 residues in the CDR3. CDR3 loop: CASSPTRGNQPQHF. The CDR3 DNA follows: TGTGCCAGCAGCCCTACGAGGGGCAATCAGCCCCAGCATTTT. Supplemented by reference TRBV7-8 and TRBJ1-5, the full variable domain reads GAGVSQSPRYKVAKRGQDVALRCDPISGHVSLFWYQQALGQGPEFLTYFQNEAQLDKSGLPSDRFFAERPEGSVSTLKIQRTQQEDSAVYLCASSPTRGNQPQHFGDGTRLSIL.

The chain is built from TRBV4-1 and TRBJ2-7; possibly TRBD2 for D (5 bases). CDR3 size: 13 residues. Trimming removed 0 bases at V and 7 bases at J, with 10 bases between. Germline V gene data show CDR1 as MGHRA and CDR2 as YSYEKL. CDR3 sequence reads: CASSQENREEQYF. CDR3 DNA sequence: TGCGCCAGCAGCCAAGAAAATAGGGAGGAGCAGTACTTC.

The CDR3 coding sequence is TGTGCCAGCAGCCTCAGGGGATATGACGAGCAGTACTTC. Residues: CASSLRGYDEQYF. This chain connects TRBV11-2 to TRBJ2-7; maybe TRBD1 (6 bases). The CDR3 loop spans 13 amino acids. Trimming pared 5 bases from V and 5 bases from J, leaving 13 bases between. CDR1 SGHAT and CDR2 FQNNGV come from the germline V gene.

The chain combines TRBV9 with TRBJ2-5, with 10 bases aligning to TRBD2. The germline V gene has CDR1 SGDLS and CDR2 YYNGEE. Germline trimming cut 0 bases from V and 5 bases from J; bases unmatched to any gene: 7. The CDR3 loop spans 16 amino acids. CDR3 bases: TGTGCCAGCAGCGTAGAGGGAGCGGGAGGGACCGAGACCCAGTACTTC. Its translation: CASSVEGAGGTETQYF.

The chain joins TRBV13 to TRBJ2-7; tentatively, D is TRBD1 (6 bases). Germline loops: CDR1 PRHDT, CDR2 FYEKMQ (reference sequence). The CDR3 sequence is 14 residues long. The ends were cut back, 2 bases at V and 3 bases at J, with 11 bases in the middle. The CDR3 region has the DNA TGTGCCAGCAGCTTAACCGGGACACTCTACGAGCAGTACTTC. Protein: CASSLTGTLYEQYF.

The chain has TRBV19 and TRBJ2-3, with 8 bases that match TRBD2. The CDR3 totals 16 residues. From germline, CDR1 is LNHDA and CDR2 SQIVND (reference sequence). The junction had 9 bases not matched to a gene; V was cut back by 5 bases and J by 2 bases. The CDR3 DNA is TGTGCCAGTAGTGACGCCCCGGGACTAGTCACAGATACGCAGTATTTT. This translates into CASSDAPGLVTDTQYF.

This clone was recorded only once. This chain links TRBV2 with TRBJ2-4; possibly TRBD1 for D (6 bases). Between the trimmed V and J ends, which lost 3 bases and 8 bases, there was a span of 11 bases. Looked up from germline, CDR1 is SNHLY and CDR2 is FYNNEI. This CDR3 has 13 residues. The CDR3 sequence: CASSDRGGDIQYF. In nucleotides, the CDR3 is TGTGCCAGCAGTGACAGGGGTGGAGACATTCAGTACTTC.

CDR3 loop: CASSDRVQETQYF. For the CDR3, the DNA is TGTGCCAGTAGTGATCGGGTCCAAGAGACCCAGTACTTC. The rearrangement joins TRBV19 to TRBJ2-5; no reliable D call. Germline V gene lookup returns CDR1 LNHDA and CDR2 SQIVND (reference sequence). V lost 5 bases and J 1 base, leaving 8 bases between the germline ends. The CDR3 has 13 amino acids.

V gene TRBV10-2 combines with J gene TRBJ1-5; D not certain. There are 16 residues in the CDR3. Trimming took 3 bases from V and 5 from J, leaving 17 bases between them. Germline CDR1 reads WSHSY; CDR2 reads SAAADI. For the CDR3, the DNA is TGCGCCAGCAGTGATTCCCTGGAAATTCGGTATCAGCCCCAGCATTTT. Its translation is CASSDSLEIRYQPQHF.

The chain has TRBV4-2 and TRBJ2-7, with TRBD2 matching over 8 bases. Germline CDR1 LGHNA, CDR2 YNFKEQ. After removal of 4 bases from V and 2 bases from J, the junction contained 22 bases not matched to a gene. The CDR3 length is 20 residues. CDR3 bases: TGTGCCAGCAGCCCCTCCCCCTGGGGTAGCGGGGCGCTCGACGCCTACGAGCAGTACTTC. This gives the protein CASSPSPWGSGALDAYEQYF.

The chain employs TRBV19 and TRBJ2-3; 9 nucleotides agree with TRBD2. This CDR3 contains 18 residues. CDR1 is LNHDA and CDR2 is SQIVND in the germline V gene (reference sequence). V lost 1 base to trimming and J lost 2 bases; unmatched junction nucleotides: 10. The CDR3 spells CASSIVSSSGAITDTQYF. CDR3 nucleotides: TGTGCCAGTAGTATAGTCTCTTCTAGCGGGGCCATCACAGATACGCAGTATTTT.

As regards this clone: The same CDR3 is also encoded by other DNA sequences in this sample. This chain joins TRBV4-3 and TRBJ2-1; 12 bases fit TRBD2. Germline V gene sequence: CDR1 LGHNA, CDR2 YSLEER. V was pared by 4 bases and J by 4 bases, with 2 bases of the junction left unmatched. This CDR3 contains 15 residues. The CDR3: CASSPTSGGYNEQFF. The CDR3 nucleotides read TGCGCCAGCAGCCCGACTAGCGGGGGATACAATGAGCAGTTCTTC.

This chain joins TRBV5-4 and TRBJ2-7; 11 positions match TRBD1. The CDR3 runs 14 residues. Germline V gives CDR1 SGHNT, CDR2 YYREEE (reference sequence). V lost 4 bases and J lost 3; bases outside the gene matches: 3. The CDR3 loop reads CASSVGQGDYEQYF. As DNA, the CDR3 is TGTGCCAGCAGCGTGGGACAGGGGGACTACGAGCAGTACTTC.